This TCR beta chain was retrieved from a study of blood T cell repertoires in COVID-19. Study details: Acute and convalescent COVID-19 samples came from the United States, Italy and Spain.

Study processing details: Amplification of reference gene primers provided the estimated nucleated cell counts. TCRdb's copy holds only in-frame clones and misses some; the assay was immunoSEQ multiplex PCR. Clone size and the V and J calls come from that table; the DNA yielded D and trimming. The sample contains roughly 340,000 clones, almost 90% of which appear only once. The V segment lost 4 bases and the J segment 10 bases; nucleotides outside the gene matches: 5. This CDR3 region has 14 residues. Germline CDR1 reads MNHEY; CDR2 reads SVGAGI. This receptor was obtained from a woman between 70 and 85 years old with COVID-19, enrolled during active disease. Sequenced input: peripheral blood. The rearrangement joins TRBV6-5 to TRBJ1-6; TRBD1 aligns across 9 bases. In DNA, the CDR3 is TGTGCCAGCAGTTTCAACAGGGGGCGGTCACCCCTCCACTTT. This encodes CASSFNRGRSPLHF.